These T cell receptor beta chains were read from a single sample in a study of molecular identifiers for immune sequencing clone quantification. TCRdb re-analysed the PCR reads in MiXCR, keeping a single row per CDR3 protein. The sample lists roughly 71,000 distinct CDR3 sequences; less than 20% were seen once. Sequencing was carried out using naive CD8+ T cells from blood, with Jurkat cell RNA spiked in. These receptors all stem from a human donor in good health. Some libraries in this study had Jurkat cell RNA spiked in. Each CDR3 is given with its conserved first and last residue. D genes are given only for firm matches. Some rows mark clone size as missing; the rest say once, few, many or name a class of expanded clone.

j_gene,v_gene,d_gene,abundance,CDR3nt,CDR3aa
TRBJ1-2,TRBV28,.,few,TGTGCCAGCAGTGGGGGGGGCAATGGCTACACCTTC,CASSGGGNGYTF
TRBJ2-1,TRBV7-9,.,.,TGTGCCAGCAGCTTAGCTTATGAGCAGTTCTTC,CASSLAYEQFF
TRBJ2-1,TRBV20-1,TRBD2,many,TGCAGTGTGACGGGGACTAGCGGGAATGAGCAGTTCTTC,CSVTGTSGNEQFF
TRBJ2-7,TRBV7-2,.,many,TGTGCCAGCAGCTTCGGAGTACTCTCCTACGAGCAGTACTTC,CASSFGVLSYEQYF
TRBJ2-7,TRBV27,TRBD2,few,TGTGCCAGCAGTCCGGGAGCGGGAGCCACCTACGAGCAGTACTTC,CASSPGAGATYEQYF
TRBJ1-1,TRBV7-3,.,.,TGTGCCAGCAGCGTAAACATGAACACTGAAGCTTCCTTT,CASSVNMNTEASF
TRBJ2-1,TRBV12-3/TRBV12-4,TRBD2,few,TGTGCCAGCAGTTCTGGGGGGGACTATCCGTTCTTC,CASSSGGDYPFF
TRBJ1-1,TRBV24-1,.,many,TGTGCCACCAGTGGACCTACCCTTAAGACAGGCGGGCCCCGGAGGGCTTTCTTT,CATSGPTLKTGGPRRAFF
TRBJ1-1,TRBV28,.,many,TGTGCCAGCAGCCCCGGGAGGGGGTACACTGAAGCTTTCTTT,CASSPGRGYTEAFF
TRBJ2-3,TRBV25-1,.,many,.,CASSESAGSTDTQYFGSMGTQYF
TRBJ2-7,TRBV4-1,TRBD2,many,TGCGCCAGCAGCCAAGATGTAGCGGGAGGGGCCCACGAGCAGTACTTC,CASSQDVAGGAHEQYF
TRBJ2-4,TRBV13,.,many,TGTGCCAGCAGCCCTCGCCTAACCGTAGCCAAAAACATTCAGTACTTC,CASSPRLTVAKNIQYF
TRBJ2-7,TRBV29-1,.,many,TGCAGCGTTTTACAGGGTTACGAGCAGTACTTC,CSVLQGYEQYF
TRBJ2-1,TRBV20-1,.,.,TGCAGTGCTAGCCCCCGCGAAGCGGCCAGCTCCTACAATGAGCAGTCCTTC,CSASPREAASSYNEQSF
TRBJ1-5,TRBV11-2,.,.,TGTGCCAGCAGCTTAGATGGGGTCCAGCCCCAGCATTTT,CASSLDGVQPQHF
TRBJ1-6,TRBV6-5,.,many,TGTGCCAGCAGGAGTAAGGACGGTTGGGGCCTTTATAATTCACCCCTCCACTTT,CASRSKDGWGLYNSPLHF
TRBJ2-1,TRBV11-1,.,once,TGTGCCAGCACCCGACGCGTTTTCGATGAGCAGTTCTTC,CASTRRVFDEQFF
TRBJ2-1,TRBV6-1,.,many,TGTGCCAGCAGTGAGTCTGGAGGTGAGCAGTTCTTC,CASSESGGEQFF
TRBJ2-7,TRBV6-5,TRBD2,.,TGTGCCAGCAGAAATAGCGGGAACTCCTACGAGCAGTACTTC,CASRNSGNSYEQYF
TRBJ2-7,TRBV7-9,.,.,TGTGCCAGCAGGTTAGGGGCTAGCGAGCCCCGAGGCGAGCAGTACTTC,CASRLGASEPRGEQYF
TRBJ2-1,TRBV11-2,TRBD2,many,TGTGCCAGCAGCTCCGAATCCGGGAGCGGGAGTGAGCAGTTCTTC,CASSSESGSGSEQFF
TRBJ2-7,TRBV28,.,many,TGTGCCAGCAGTGCACAGGGCCCATACGAGCAGTACTTC,CASSAQGPYEQYF
TRBJ2-1,TRBV12-3/TRBV12-4,.,many,TGTGCCAGCAGTTTAAGCTTCCACTGGCAGTTCTTC,CASSLSFHWQFF
TRBJ2-3,TRBV30,TRBD2,medium-sized,TGTGCCTGGAGTTCCGGACTAGCGGGCTGGAGCACAGATACGCAGTATTTT,CAWSSGLAGWSTDTQYF
TRBJ1-3,TRBV27,TRBD1,many,TGTGCCAGCAGTCCCTTGACAGGGAGCTCTGGAAACACCATATATTTT,CASSPLTGSSGNTIYF
TRBJ1-3,TRBV15,.,many,TGTGCCACCAGCATAGATTCGTACGATCCTGGAAACACCATATATTTT,CATSIDSYDPGNTIYF
TRBJ2-3,TRBV10-3,TRBD2,many,TGTGCCATCAGTGTGGGGTTTGAGACTAGCGGGAGCAATACAGATACGCAGTATTTT,CAISVGFETSGSNTDTQYF
TRBJ1-5,TRBV27,.,many,TGTGCCAGCAGTTTACAGGGGTTAAATCAGCCCCAGCATTTT,CASSLQGLNQPQHF
TRBJ1-2,TRBV7-9,.,.,TGTGCCAGCAGCGACCCAGGGCTCGATGGCTACACCTTC,CASSDPGLDGYTF
TRBJ2-3,TRBV15,.,few,TGTGCCACCAGCAGTAGCGGCCGCACAGATACGCAGTATTTT,CATSSSGRTDTQYF
TRBJ2-1,TRBV20-1,TRBD2,many,TGCAGTGCTAGAGAACCGGGACTAGCTTACAATGAGCAGTTCTTC,CSAREPGLAYNEQFF